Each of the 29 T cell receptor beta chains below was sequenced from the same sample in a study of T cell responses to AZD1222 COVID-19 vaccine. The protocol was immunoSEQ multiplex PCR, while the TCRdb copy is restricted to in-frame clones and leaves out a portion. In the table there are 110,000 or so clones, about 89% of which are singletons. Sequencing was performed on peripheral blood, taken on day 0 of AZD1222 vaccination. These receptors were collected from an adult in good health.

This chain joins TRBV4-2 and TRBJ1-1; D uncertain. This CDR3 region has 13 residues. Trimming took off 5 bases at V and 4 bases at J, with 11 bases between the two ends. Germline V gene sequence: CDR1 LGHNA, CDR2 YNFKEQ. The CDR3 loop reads CASSVTDATEAFF. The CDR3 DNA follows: TGTGCCAGCAGCGTAACCGACGCCACTGAAGCTTTCTTT.

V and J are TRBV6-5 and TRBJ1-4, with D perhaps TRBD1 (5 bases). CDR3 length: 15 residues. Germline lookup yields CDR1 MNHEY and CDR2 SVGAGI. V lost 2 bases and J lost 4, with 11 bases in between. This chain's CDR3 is CASSYGGAGNEKLFF. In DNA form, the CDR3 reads TGTGCCAGCAGTTACGGCGGGGCGGGTAATGAAAAACTGTTTTTT.

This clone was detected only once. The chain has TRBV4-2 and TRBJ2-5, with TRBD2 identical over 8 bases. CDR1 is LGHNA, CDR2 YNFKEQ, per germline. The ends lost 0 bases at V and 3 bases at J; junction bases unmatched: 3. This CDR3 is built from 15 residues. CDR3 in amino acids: CASSQELAGEETQYF. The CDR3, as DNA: TGTGCCAGCAGCCAAGAGCTAGCGGGCGAAGAGACCCAGTACTTC.

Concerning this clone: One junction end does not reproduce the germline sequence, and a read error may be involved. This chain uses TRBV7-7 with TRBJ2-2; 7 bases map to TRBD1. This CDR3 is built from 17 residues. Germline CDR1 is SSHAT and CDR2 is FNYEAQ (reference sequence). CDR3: CASSSPTGNLNTGELFF. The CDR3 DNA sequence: TGTGCTAGCAGCTCCCCGACAGGGAACCTGAACACCGGGGAGCTGTTTTTT.

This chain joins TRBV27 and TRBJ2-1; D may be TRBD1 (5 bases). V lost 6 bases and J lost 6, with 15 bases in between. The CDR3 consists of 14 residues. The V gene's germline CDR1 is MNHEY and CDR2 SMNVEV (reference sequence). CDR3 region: CASSMAGWGNEQFF. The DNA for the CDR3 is TGTGCCAGCAGCATGGCAGGGTGGGGCAATGAGCAGTTCTTC.

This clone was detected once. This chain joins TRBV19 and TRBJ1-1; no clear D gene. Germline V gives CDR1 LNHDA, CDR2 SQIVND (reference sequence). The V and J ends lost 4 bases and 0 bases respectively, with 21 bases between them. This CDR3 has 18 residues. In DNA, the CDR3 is TGTGCCAGTAGTAGAAACCCGATTACGGGTATTATGAACACTGAAGCTTTCTTT. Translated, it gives CASSRNPITGIMNTEAFF.

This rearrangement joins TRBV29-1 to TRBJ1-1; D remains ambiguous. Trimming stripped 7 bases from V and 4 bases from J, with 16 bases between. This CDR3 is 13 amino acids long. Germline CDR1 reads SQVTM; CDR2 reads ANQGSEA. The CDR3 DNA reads TGCAGCGCAGCTGAGGATATGAGCACTGAAGCTTTCTTT. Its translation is CSAAEDMSTEAFF.

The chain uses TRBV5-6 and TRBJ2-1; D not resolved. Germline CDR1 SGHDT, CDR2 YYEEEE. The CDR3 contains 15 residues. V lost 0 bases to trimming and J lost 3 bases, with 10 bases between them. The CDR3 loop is CASSLGRGNYNEQFF. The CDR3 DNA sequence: TGTGCCAGCAGCTTGGGGAGAGGCAACTACAATGAGCAGTTCTTC. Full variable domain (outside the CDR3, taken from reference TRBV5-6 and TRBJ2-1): DAGVTQSPTHLIKTRGQQVTLRCSPKSGHDTVSWYQQALGQGPQFIFQYYEEEERQRGNFPDRFSGHQFPNYSSELNVNALLLGDSALYLCASSLGRGNYNEQFFGPGTRLTVL.

The CDR3 here is CASSYGLAGGEQYF. As DNA, the CDR3 is TGTGCCAGCAGTTACGGACTAGCGGGAGGGGAGCAGTACTTC. This chain connects TRBV9 to TRBJ2-7, with 15 bases identical to TRBD2. The V and J ends lost 5 bases and 7 bases, in that order; junction bases with no gene match: 4. The CDR3 runs to 14 residues. The germline V gene encodes CDR1 SGDLS and CDR2 YYNGEE.

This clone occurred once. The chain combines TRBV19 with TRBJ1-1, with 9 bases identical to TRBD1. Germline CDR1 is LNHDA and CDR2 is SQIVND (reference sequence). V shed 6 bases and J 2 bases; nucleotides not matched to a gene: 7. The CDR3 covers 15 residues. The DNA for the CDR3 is TGTGCCAGTAGGGACAGGGGCGCGAGAAACACTGAAGCTTTCTTT. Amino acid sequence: CASRDRGARNTEAFF.

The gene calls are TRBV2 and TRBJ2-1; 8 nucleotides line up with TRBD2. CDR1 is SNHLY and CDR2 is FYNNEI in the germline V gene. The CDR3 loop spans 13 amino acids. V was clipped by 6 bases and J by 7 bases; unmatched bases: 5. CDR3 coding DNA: TGTGCCAGCAGAATGGGACTAGTAAATGAGCAGTTCTTC. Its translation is CASRMGLVNEQFF.

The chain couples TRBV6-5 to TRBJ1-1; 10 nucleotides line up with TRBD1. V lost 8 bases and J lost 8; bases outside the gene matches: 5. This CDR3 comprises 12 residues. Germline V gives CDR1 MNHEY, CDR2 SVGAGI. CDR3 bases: TGTGCCAGCCGCTGGACAGGGGGGGAAGCTTTCTTT. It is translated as CASRWTGGEAFF.

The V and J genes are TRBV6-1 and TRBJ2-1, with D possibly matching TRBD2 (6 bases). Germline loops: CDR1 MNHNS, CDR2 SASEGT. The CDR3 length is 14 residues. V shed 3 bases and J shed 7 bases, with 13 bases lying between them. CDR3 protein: CASSEDEAGNEQFF. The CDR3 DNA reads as TGTGCCAGCAGTGAGGATGAGGCGGGGAATGAGCAGTTCTTC.

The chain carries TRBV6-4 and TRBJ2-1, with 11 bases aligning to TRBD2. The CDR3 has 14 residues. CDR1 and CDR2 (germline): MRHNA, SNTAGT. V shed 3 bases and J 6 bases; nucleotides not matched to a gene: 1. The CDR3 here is CASSEGTSGNEQFF. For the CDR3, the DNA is TGTGCCAGCAGTGAGGGGACTAGCGGCAATGAGCAGTTCTTC.

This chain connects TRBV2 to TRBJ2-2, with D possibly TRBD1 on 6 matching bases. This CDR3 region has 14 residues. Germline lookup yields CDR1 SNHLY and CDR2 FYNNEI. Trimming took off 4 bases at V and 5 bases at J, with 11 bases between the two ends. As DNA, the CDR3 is TGTGCCAGCAGTGCCGGACAGACTACCGGGGAGCTGTTTTTT. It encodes CASSAGQTTGELFF. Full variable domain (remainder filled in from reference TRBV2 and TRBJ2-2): EPEVTQTPSHQVTQMGQEVILRCVPISNHLYFYWYRQILGQKVEFLVSFYNNEISEKSEIFDDQFSVERPDGSNFTLKIRSTKLEDSAMYFCASSAGQTTGELFFGEGSRLTVL.

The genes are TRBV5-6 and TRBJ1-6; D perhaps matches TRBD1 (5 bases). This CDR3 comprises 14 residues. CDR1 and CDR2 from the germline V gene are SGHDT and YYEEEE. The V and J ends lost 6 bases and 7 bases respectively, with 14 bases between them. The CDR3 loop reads CASNQGGANSPLHF. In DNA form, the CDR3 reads TGTGCCAGCAACCAGGGAGGGGCCAATTCACCCCTCCACTTT.

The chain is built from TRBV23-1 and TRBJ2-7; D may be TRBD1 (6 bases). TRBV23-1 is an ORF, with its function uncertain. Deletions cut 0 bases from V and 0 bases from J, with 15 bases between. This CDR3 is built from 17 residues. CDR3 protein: CASSQSSPGTSSYEQYF. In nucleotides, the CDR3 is TGCGCCAGCAGTCAATCCTCTCCGGGGACAAGCTCCTACGAGCAGTACTTC.

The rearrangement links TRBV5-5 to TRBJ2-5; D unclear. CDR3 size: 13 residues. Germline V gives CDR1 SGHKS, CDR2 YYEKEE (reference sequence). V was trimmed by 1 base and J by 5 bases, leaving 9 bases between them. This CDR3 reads CASSLFISETQYF. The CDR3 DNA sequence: TGTGCCAGCAGCTTGTTCATCTCCGAGACCCAGTACTTC.

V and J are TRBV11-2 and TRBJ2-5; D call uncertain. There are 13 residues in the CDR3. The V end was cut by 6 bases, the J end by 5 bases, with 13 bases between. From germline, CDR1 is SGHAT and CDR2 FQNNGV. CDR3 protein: CASRQSSAETQYF. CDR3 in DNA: TGTGCCAGCAGGCAAAGTTCGGCGGAGACCCAGTACTTC.

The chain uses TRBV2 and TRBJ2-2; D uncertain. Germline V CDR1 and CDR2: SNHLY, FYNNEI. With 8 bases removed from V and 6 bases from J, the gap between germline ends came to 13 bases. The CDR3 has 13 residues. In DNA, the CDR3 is TGTGCCAGCCTTACGGACGGGTCCGGGGAGCTGTTTTTT. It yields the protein CASLTDGSGELFF.

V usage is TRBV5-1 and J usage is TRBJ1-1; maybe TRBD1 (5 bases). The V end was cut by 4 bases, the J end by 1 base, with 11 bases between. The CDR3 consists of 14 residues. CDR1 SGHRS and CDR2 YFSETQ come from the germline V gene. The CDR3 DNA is TGCGCCAGCAGCCGGGGACGGGCGAACACTGAAGCTTTCTTT. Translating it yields CASSRGRANTEAFF.

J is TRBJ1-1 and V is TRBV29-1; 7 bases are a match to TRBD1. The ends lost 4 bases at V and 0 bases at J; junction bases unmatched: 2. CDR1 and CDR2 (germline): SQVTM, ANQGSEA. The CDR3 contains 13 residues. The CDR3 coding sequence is TGCAGCGTTGGTGACAGGGTGAACACTGAAGCTTTCTTT. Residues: CSVGDRVNTEAFF.

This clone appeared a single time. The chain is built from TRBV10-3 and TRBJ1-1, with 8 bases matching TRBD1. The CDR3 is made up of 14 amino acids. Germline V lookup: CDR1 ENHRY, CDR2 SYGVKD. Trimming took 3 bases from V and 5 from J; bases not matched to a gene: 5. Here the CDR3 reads CAISETGGRTEAFF. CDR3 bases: TGTGCCATCAGTGAAACAGGGGGTAGGACTGAAGCTTTCTTT.

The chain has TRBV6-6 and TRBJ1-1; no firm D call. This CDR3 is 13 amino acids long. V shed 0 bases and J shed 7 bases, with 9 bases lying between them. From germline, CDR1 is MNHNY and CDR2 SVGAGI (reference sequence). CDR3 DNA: TGTGCCAGCAGTTACTCCAGGCGGGATGAAGCTTTCTTT. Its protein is CASSYSRRDEAFF.

CDR3 region: CASLPPDSYEQYF. The CDR3 DNA follows: TGTGCCAGCCTCCCCCCCGACAGTTACGAGCAGTACTTC. The chain carries TRBV5-5 and TRBJ2-7; perhaps TRBD1 as D (5 bases). There are 13 residues in the CDR3. Germline V gene sequence: CDR1 SGHKS, CDR2 YYEKEE (reference sequence). V was cut by 7 bases and J by 4 bases, with 15 bases left in between.

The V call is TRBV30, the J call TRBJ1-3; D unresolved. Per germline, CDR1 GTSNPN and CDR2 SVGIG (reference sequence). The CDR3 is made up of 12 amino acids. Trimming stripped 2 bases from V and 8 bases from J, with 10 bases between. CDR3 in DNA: TGTGCCTGGAGTACCCTGGTTGACACCATATATTTT. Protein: CAWSTLVDTIYF. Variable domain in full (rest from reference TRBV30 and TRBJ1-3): SQTIHQWPATLVQPVGSPLSLECTVEGTSNPNLYWYRQAAGRGLQLLFYSVGIGQISSEVPQNLSASRPQDRQFILSSKKLLLSDSGFYLCAWSTLVDTIYFGEGSWLTVV.

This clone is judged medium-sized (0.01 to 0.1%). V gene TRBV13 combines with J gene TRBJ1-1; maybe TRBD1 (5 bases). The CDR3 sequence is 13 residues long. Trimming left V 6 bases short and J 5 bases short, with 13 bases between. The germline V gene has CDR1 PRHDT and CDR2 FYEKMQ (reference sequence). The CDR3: CASSSQGRTEAFF. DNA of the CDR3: TGTGCCAGCAGTTCCCAGGGTAGGACTGAAGCTTTCTTT.

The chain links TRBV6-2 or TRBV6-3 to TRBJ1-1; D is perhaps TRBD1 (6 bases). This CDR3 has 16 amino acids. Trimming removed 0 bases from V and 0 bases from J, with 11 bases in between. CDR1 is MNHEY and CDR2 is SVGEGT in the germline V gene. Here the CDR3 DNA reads TGTGCCAGCAGTTACTCTCCAGGACAGCTGAACACTGAAGCTTTCTTT. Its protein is CASSYSPGQLNTEAFF.

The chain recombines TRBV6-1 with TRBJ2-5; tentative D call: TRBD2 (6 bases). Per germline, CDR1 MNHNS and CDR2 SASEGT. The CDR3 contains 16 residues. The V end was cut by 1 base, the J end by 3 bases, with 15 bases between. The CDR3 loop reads CASSEGGGARKETQYF. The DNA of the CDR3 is TGTGCCAGCAGTGAAGGAGGAGGGGCCCGAAAAGAGACCCAGTACTTC.